Included here is one T cell receptor beta chain sequence, with context. What it binds is not known. CDR1 LGHNA and CDR2 YNFKEQ come from the germline V gene. The CDR3 spans 14 residues. V trimming: 3 bases; J trimming: 5 bases; junction bases outside the gene matches: 3. These data originate in a study of beta chain features in type 1 diabetes. Overall study results and limits: Moderate yet significant TCRB CDR3 shortening was seen in Type 1 diabetes patients in all four CD4+ subsets. Within patients, naive, central memory and Treg TCRB repertoires seemed more similar than within healthy donors.

As every portion of the isolated RNA was reverse transcribed, the sequencing read expressed TCRB transcripts. Generated by immunoSEQ multiplex PCR, the TCRdb table keeps only in-frame clones and is missing some. The table records hundreds of thousands of clones, around 12% of them present only once. It was one heparinised blood draw, averaging about 0.12 L, that each donor gave. V gene TRBV4-2 combines with J gene TRBJ1-5, with 8 bases aligning to TRBD1. This TCR came from a man aged 18-30 years in good health. The sample comprised naive CD4+ T cells from blood. In nucleotides, the CDR3 is TGTGCCAGCAGCCAGCCGACAGGGGATCAGCCCCAGCATTTT. Translated: CASSQPTGDQPQHF.